This T cell receptor beta chain was captured in a study of cytomegalovirus exposure and HLA in healthy donors. Overall study: Inside one of the first data releases sat tens of millions of unique TCRs taken from HLA-typed donors. Study observations and caveats: An analysis was carried out later, and it reportedly showed fewer N-insertions in an Asian-associated ancestry cluster than the roughly 670-donor mean. Under 20,000 TCR beta sequences were associated with HLA alleles at 0.05 false discovery rate in a later analysis.

A multiplex PCR was run with 60 Vbeta primers and 13 Jbeta primers. Repertoires were generated with immunoSEQ multiplex PCR, while TCRdb's copy carries only in-frame clones and drops some. Counted here are approximately 140,000 clones, approximately 86% occurring once; the ten biggest clones make up 1.5% to 2%. This clone was picked up one time. Its antigen is currently unknown. From germline, CDR1 is SEHNR and CDR2 FQNEAQ (reference sequence). The CDR3 is 16 amino acids. Trimming cost V 4 bases and J 2 bases, with 16 bases left between them. Sequencing was carried out using PBMCs. The chain combines TRBV7-9 with TRBJ2-3; maybe TRBD1 (7 bases). The source of this sequence is a boy between 10 and 17 years old in good health and CMV-seronegative. The CDR3 DNA reads as TGTGCCAGCAGCTCCAGCGGCAGGGGGGTCACAGATACGCAGTATTTT. Translated: CASSSSGRGVTDTQYF.